One and the same sample provided the 18 T cell receptor beta chains below, sequenced in a study of cytomegalovirus exposure and HLA in healthy donors. The PCR made use of 60 Vbeta and 13 Jbeta primers. TCRdb's copy holds only in-frame clones and misses some; the assay was immunoSEQ multiplex PCR. The data contain under 150,000 clones, approximately 85% of them singletons. The sequenced material came from PBMCs. Receptor source: a male donor in good health and CMV-seropositive.

This clone showed up just once. This chain links TRBV4-3 with TRBJ1-1, with 7 bases lining up with TRBD1. With V trimmed by 1 base and J by 3 bases, 5 bases remained unmatched. The CDR3 consists of 15 residues. Germline CDR1 and CDR2: LGHNA and YSLEER. The CDR3 nucleotides read TGCGCCAGCAGCCAAGTGGGCAGGGGGGACACTGAAGCTTTCTTT. It yields the protein CASSQVGRGDTEAFF.

The V and J genes are TRBV10-3 and TRBJ1-5; D is unresolved. The V and J ends lost 7 bases and 0 bases respectively, with 10 bases between them. The CDR3 loop spans 14 amino acids. CDR1 and CDR2 from the germline V gene are ENHRY and SYGVKD. The CDR3 region is CAIKDSYSNQPQHF. CDR3 nucleotide sequence: TGTGCCATCAAAGACTCTTATAGCAATCAGCCCCAGCATTTT.

The chain couples TRBV19 to TRBJ2-1, with D possibly being TRBD2 (7 bases). The CDR3 length is 15 residues. Germline lookup yields CDR1 LNHDA and CDR2 SQIVND (reference sequence). The germline V and J ends were trimmed by 8 bases and 3 bases, with 17 bases remaining between them. The DNA for the CDR3 is TGTGCCAGTCGGAGAGGGGGGGAGTACTACAATGAGCAGTTCTTC. Translation: CASRRGGEYYNEQFF. Variable domain in full (rest from reference TRBV19 and TRBJ2-1): DGGITQSPKYLFRKEGQNVTLSCEQNLNHDAMYWYRQDPGQGLRLIYYSQIVNDFQKGDIAEGYSVSREKKESFPLTVTSAQKNPTAFYLCASRRGGEYYNEQFFGPGTRLTVL.

Concerning this clone itself: At one of its ends the junction is not consistent with the germline gene, which may arise from a read error. The V call is TRBV7-8, the J call TRBJ1-2, with TRBD1 matching 7 bases. Germline loops: CDR1 SGHVS, CDR2 FQNEAQ. The CDR3 is 13 residues long. The CDR3 region is CARSRDRNYGYTF. The CDR3 region has the DNA TGTGCCCGCAGCCGGGACAGAAACTATGGCTACACCTTC.

The chain uses TRBV9 and TRBJ2-3, with 8 bases identical to TRBD2. From germline, CDR1 is SGDLS and CDR2 YYNGEE. CDR3 length: 15 residues. The V and J ends lost 1 base and 2 bases, in that order; junction bases with no gene match: 3. CDR3 coding DNA: TGTGCCAGCAGCGTACGGGGGGGGCCCACAGATACGCAGTATTTT. Translation: CASSVRGGPTDTQYF. The variable domain in full, completed from reference TRBV9 and TRBJ2-3, reads DSGVTQTPKHLITATGQRVTLRCSPRSGDLSVYWYQQSLDQGLQFLIQYYNGEERAKGNILERFSAQQFPDLHSELNLSSLELGDSALYFCASSVRGGPTDTQYFGPGTRLTVL.

The chain joins TRBV7-3 to TRBJ2-5, with TRBD2 as a possible D gene (6 bases). The J call could be wrong; TRBJ2-7 is a better fit for the DNA end. Germline CDR1 reads SGHTA; CDR2 reads FQGTGA. The CDR3 spans 15 residues. Here the CDR3 DNA reads TGTGCCAGCAGCCCTAGTAGCGGCGTCTCCTACGAGCAGTACTTC. It specifies CASSPSSGVSYEQYF.

The chain uses TRBV6-6 and TRBJ1-1; 7 nucleotides agree with TRBD1. CDR1 is MNHNY, CDR2 SVGAGI, per germline (reference sequence). The CDR3 has 13 residues. Trimming cost V 2 bases and J 11 bases; bases outside gene matches: 8. As DNA, the CDR3 is TGTGCCAGCAGTTACGTACAGGGGACATGGGCTTTCTTT. Protein sequence: CASSYVQGTWAFF.

The chain links TRBV5-5 to TRBJ2-5; D gene unclear. With 0 bases removed from V and 1 base from J, the gap between germline ends came to 13 bases. CDR3 length equals 16 residues. CDR1 SGHKS and CDR2 YYEKEE come from the germline V gene (reference sequence). This chain's CDR3 is CASSLVVPQVQETQYF. The CDR3 region has the DNA TGTGCCAGCAGCTTGGTAGTACCCCAGGTCCAAGAGACCCAGTACTTC.

This sequence joins TRBV5-1 and TRBJ2-7; possibly TRBD2 for D (6 bases). The ends were cut back, 0 bases at V and 3 bases at J, with 13 bases in the middle. Germline V gene data show CDR1 as SGHRS and CDR2 as YFSETQ. This CDR3 is 15 amino acids long. Written as DNA, the CDR3 is TGCGCCAGCAGCTTGGTTGAGCTGGGAGGCTACGAGCAGTACTTC. Translating gives CASSLVELGGYEQYF.

The chain links TRBV28 to TRBJ1-1; the match to TRBD1 covers 8 bases. Germline CDR1 is MDHEN and CDR2 is SYDVKM. The V segment lost 7 bases and the J segment 7 bases; nucleotides outside the gene matches: 8. The CDR3 is made up of 13 amino acids. CDR3 nucleotide sequence: TGTGCCAGCACTCCCAGGGGGCGGGGTGAAGCTTTCTTT. This translates into CASTPRGRGEAFF.

V and J are TRBV10-3 and TRBJ1-6; maybe TRBD1 (5 bases). There are 13 residues in the CDR3. Germline V gene sequence: CDR1 ENHRY, CDR2 SYGVKD. The V end was cut by 7 bases, the J end by 18 bases, with 22 bases between. CDR3 DNA sequence: TGTGCCATCAAGGTAGGGCTAACAGGAACCCACCACTTT. It encodes CAIKVGLTGTHHF.

CDR3 amino acids: CASSLDRERSYEQYF. DNA of the CDR3: TGTGCCAGCAGCTTGGACAGGGAGAGGTCCTACGAGCAGTACTTC. V is TRBV7-3 and J is TRBJ2-7; 8 bases are a match to TRBD1. The length of the CDR3 is 15 residues. The J segment lost 1 base and the V segment lost 3 bases, leaving 5 bases of the junction unmatched. In germline, CDR1 is SGHTA, CDR2 FQGTGA.

In this sample, this clone turned up once. J is TRBJ2-4 and V is TRBV5-4; 8 bases align to TRBD1. The CDR3 length is 14 residues. Losses at the gene ends were 0 bases for V and 4 bases for J; bases not matched to a gene: 0. The V gene's germline CDR1 is SGHNT and CDR2 YYREEE (reference sequence). The CDR3 sequence: CASSLGTGKNIQYF. CDR3 DNA sequence: TGTGCCAGCAGCTTGGGGACAGGGAAAAACATTCAGTACTTC. The entire variable domain, with the rest obtained from reference TRBV5-4 and TRBJ2-4, is as follows: ETGVTQSPTHLIKTRGQQVTLRCSSQSGHNTVSWYQQALGQGPQFIFQYYREEENGRGNFPPRFSGLQFPNYSSELNVNALELDDSALYLCASSLGTGKNIQYFGAGTRLSVL.

The chain combines TRBV19 with TRBJ2-2; 10 bases fit TRBD1. The CDR3 runs to 15 residues. Per the germline V gene, CDR1 is LNHDA and CDR2 is SQIVND (reference sequence). The ends lost 7 bases at V and 6 bases at J; junction bases unmatched: 8. The CDR3: CASILGTGEAGELFF. The CDR3 DNA reads TGTGCCAGTATCCTGGGGACAGGGGAGGCCGGGGAGCTGTTTTTT.

The chain joins TRBV19 to TRBJ1-5; the D is unclear. Germline V gene sequence: CDR1 LNHDA, CDR2 SQIVND (reference sequence). CDR3 length equals 14 residues. V lost 1 base and J 5 bases, leaving 9 bases between the germline ends. The CDR3 reads CASSIVSGDQPQHF. Here the CDR3 DNA reads TGTGCCAGTAGTATAGTTTCGGGAGATCAGCCCCAGCATTTT.

The rearrangement joins TRBV9 to TRBJ2-7, with TRBD2 identical over 9 bases. With V trimmed by 4 bases and J by 2 bases, 10 bases remained unmatched. The CDR3 runs 16 residues. Germline V gives CDR1 SGDLS, CDR2 YYNGEE. Here the CDR3 DNA reads TGTGCCAGCAGCCGAAGCGGGAGGTCCCCCCCCTACGAGCAGTACTTC. Its protein is CASSRSGRSPPYEQYF.

V usage is TRBV28 and J usage is TRBJ2-2, with TRBD1 matching over 9 bases. J gave up 5 bases and V 4 bases, and 17 bases lay outside the gene matches. Germline lookup yields CDR1 MDHEN and CDR2 SYDVKM. The CDR3 totals 19 residues. The CDR3 reads CASSSNNPWTGDLTGELFF. The CDR3 coding sequence is TGTGCCAGCAGTTCAAATAACCCTTGGACAGGGGATTTAACCGGGGAGCTGTTTTTT.

This clone was seen a few times. The chain carries TRBV15 and TRBJ2-3, with 10 bases lining up with TRBD2. Germline CDR1 LNHNV, CDR2 YYDKDF (reference sequence). The V gene end was trimmed by 2 bases and the J gene end by 10 bases; junction bases not matched to a gene: 15. This CDR3 has 17 amino acids. The CDR3 spells CATSRPGLATGQGSQYF. The CDR3 bases are TGTGCCACCAGCAGACCGGGACTAGCGACGGGGCAGGGTTCGCAGTATTTT.